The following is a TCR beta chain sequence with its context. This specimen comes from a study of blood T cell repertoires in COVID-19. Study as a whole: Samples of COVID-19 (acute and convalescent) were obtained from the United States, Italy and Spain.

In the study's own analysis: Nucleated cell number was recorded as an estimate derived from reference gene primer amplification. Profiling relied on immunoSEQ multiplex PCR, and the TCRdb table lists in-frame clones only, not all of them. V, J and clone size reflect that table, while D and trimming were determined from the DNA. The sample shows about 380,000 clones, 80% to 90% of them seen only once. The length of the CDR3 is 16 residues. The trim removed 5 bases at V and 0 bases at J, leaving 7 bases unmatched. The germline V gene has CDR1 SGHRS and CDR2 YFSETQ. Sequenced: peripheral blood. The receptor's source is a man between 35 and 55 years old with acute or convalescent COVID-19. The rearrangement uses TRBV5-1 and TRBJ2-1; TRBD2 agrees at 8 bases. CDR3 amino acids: CASRYSGTSSYNEQFF. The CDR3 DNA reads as TGCGCCAGCAGATATAGCGGGACCAGCTCCTACAATGAGCAGTTCTTC.